The present TCR beta chain was sequenced within a study of blood T cell repertoires in COVID-19. On the study more broadly: Italy, Spain and the United States were the sources of the convalescent and acute COVID-19 samples.

Methods used by the authors: Reference gene primer amplification in the assay estimated nucleated cell counts. Using immunoSEQ multiplex PCR, the repertoire was profiled, and TCRdb retains in-frame clones only, with some absent. The DNA gave D and trimming, while V, J and clone size come from that table. The profile shows some 700,000 clones, 90% of them singletons. Trimming took 3 bases from V and 4 from J, leaving 20 bases between them. CDR1 and CDR2 (germline): SGDLS, YYNGEE. This CDR3 is built from 16 residues. This receptor was identified in a woman aged 18-29 years with acute or convalescent COVID-19. The genes are TRBV9 and TRBJ2-7, with D perhaps TRBD2 (6 bases). The sequencing sample was made of peripheral blood. The CDR3 here is CASSAGVSGLLYEQYF. DNA for the CDR3: TGTGCCAGCAGCGCCGGAGTCTCGGGACTGTTATACGAGCAGTACTTC.